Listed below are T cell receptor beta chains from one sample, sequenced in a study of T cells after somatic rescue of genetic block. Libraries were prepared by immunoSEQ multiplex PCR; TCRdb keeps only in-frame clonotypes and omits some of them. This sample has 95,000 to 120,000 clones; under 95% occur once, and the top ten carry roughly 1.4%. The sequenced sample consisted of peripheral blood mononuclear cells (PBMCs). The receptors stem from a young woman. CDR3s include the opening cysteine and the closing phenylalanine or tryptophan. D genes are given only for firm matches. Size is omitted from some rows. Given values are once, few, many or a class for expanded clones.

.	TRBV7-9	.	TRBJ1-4	CASSYDTYNEKLFF	TGTGCCAGCAGCTACGACACTTATAATGAAAAACTGTTTTTT
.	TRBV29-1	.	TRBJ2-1	CSVVGTDTYNEQFF	TGCAGCGTTGTGGGGACGGACACCTACAATGAGCAGTTCTTC
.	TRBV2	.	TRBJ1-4	CASSNQRDEKLFF	TGTGCCAGCAGTAACCAACGGGATGAAAAACTGTTTTTT
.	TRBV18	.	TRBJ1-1	CASSPIQGQTVNTEAFF	TGTGCCAGCTCACCGATTCAGGGGCAGACCGTGAACACTGAAGCTTTCTTT
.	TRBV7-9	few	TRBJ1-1	CASSPRAVVAENTEAFF	TGTGCCAGCAGCCCCAGGGCCGTCGTGGCGGAGAACACTGAAGCTTTCTTT
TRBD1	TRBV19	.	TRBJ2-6	CASSIGGTVGANVLTF	TGTGCCAGTAGTATAGGGGGGACAGTTGGGGCCAACGTCCTGACTTTC
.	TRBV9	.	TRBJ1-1	CASSTSGDGTEAFF	TGTGCCAGCAGCACATCAGGGGATGGCACTGAAGCTTTCTTT
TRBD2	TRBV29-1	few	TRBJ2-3	CSVGGLAGAGTDTQYF	TGCAGCGTTGGTGGGCTAGCGGGTGCCGGGACAGATACGCAGTATTTT
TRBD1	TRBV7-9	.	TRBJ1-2	CASSPGQGAGGYTF	TGTGCCAGCAGCCCGGGACAGGGGGCGGGTGGCTACACCTTC
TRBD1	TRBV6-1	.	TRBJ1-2	CASKSGGANYGYTF	TGTGCCAGCAAATCAGGGGGCGCGAACTATGGCTACACCTTC
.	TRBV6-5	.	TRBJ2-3	CASKPGSSTDTQYF	TGTGCCAGCAAACCCGGGTCTAGCACAGATACGCAGTATTTT
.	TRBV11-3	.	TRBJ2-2	CASSLEGYAGNTGELFF	TGTGCCAGCAGCTTAGAGGGCTATGCGGGGAACACCGGGGAGCTGTTTTTT
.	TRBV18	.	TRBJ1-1	CASSPGGGWGTEAFF	TGTGCCAGCTCACCCGGGGGGGGCTGGGGCACTGAAGCTTTCTTT
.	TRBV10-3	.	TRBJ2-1	CAISKSTYPNEQFF	TGTGCCATCAGTAAATCGACCTATCCCAATGAGCAGTTCTTC
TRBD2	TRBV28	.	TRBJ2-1	CASSRLAGQYNEQFF	TGTGCCAGCTCGCGACTAGCGGGGCAGTACAATGAGCAGTTCTTC
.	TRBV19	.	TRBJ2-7	CASTLPASGVEQYF	TGTGCCAGTACTCTTCCGGCTTCAGGCGTCGAGCAGTACTTC
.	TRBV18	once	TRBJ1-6	CASSPTATRGSSPLHF	TGTGCCAGCTCACCAACCGCGACCAGGGGTAGTTCACCCCTCCACTTT
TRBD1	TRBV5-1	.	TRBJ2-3	CASSLANRVTGGTDTQYF	TGCGCCAGCAGCTTGGCCAATCGGGTCACAGGGGGCACAGATACGCAGTATTTT
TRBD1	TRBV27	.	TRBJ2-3	CASTSDRVGDTQYF	TGTGCCAGCACCTCCGACAGGGTGGGAGATACGCAGTATTTT
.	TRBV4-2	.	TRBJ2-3	CASSQAGGGDTQYF	TGTGCCAGCAGCCAAGCGGGGGGCGGAGATACGCAGTATTTT
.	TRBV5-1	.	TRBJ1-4	CASSFTHSPPGEKLFF	TGCGCCAGCAGCTTCACCCACAGTCCGCCGGGGGAAAAACTGTTTTTT
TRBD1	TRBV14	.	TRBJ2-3	CASSRRGNTDTQYF	TGTGCCAGCAGCCGCAGGGGGAATACAGATACGCAGTATTTT
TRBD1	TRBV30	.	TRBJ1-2	CAWSVYPGTGNDYGYTF	TGTGCCTGGAGCGTCTATCCCGGGACAGGGAACGACTATGGCTACACCTTC
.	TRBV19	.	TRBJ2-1	CASSIVIFSYNEQFF	TGTGCCAGTAGTATCGTGATCTTCTCCTACAATGAGCAGTTCTTC
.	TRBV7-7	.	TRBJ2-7	CASSTTPQAEQYF	TGTGCCAGCAGCACTACCCCTCAAGCGGAGCAGTACTTC
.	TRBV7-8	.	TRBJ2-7	CASSNGGGGLYEQYF	TGTGCCAGCAGCAACGGGGGCGGGGGCCTTTACGAGCAGTACTTC
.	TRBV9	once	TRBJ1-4	CASSKTPDATNEKLFF	TGTGCCAGCAGCAAGACTCCGGATGCAACTAATGAAAAACTGTTTTTT